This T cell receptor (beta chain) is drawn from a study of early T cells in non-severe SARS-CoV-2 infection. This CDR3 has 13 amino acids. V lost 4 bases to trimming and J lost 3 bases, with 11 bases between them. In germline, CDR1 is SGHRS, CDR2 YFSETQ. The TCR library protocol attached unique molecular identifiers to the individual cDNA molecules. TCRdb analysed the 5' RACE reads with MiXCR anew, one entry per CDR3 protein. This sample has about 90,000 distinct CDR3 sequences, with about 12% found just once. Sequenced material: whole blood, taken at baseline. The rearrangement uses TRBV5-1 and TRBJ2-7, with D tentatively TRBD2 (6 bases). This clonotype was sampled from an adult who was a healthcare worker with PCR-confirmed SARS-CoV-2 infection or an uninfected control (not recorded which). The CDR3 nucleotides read TGCGCCAGCAGCAGGCTGGGGGGCTACGAGCAGTACTTC. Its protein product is CASSRLGGYEQYF. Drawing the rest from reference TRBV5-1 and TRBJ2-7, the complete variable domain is KAGVTQTPRYLIKTRGQQVTLSCSPISGHRSVSWYQQTPGQGLQFLFEYFSETQRNKGNFPGRFSGRQFSNSRSEMNVSTLELGDSALYLCASSRLGGYEQYFGPGTRLTVT.